This T cell receptor beta chain derives from a study of CD8 T cells in ankylosing spondylitis. Germline CDR1 is SGHDT and CDR2 is YYEEEE. This CDR3 comprises 14 residues. Deletions cut 7 bases from V and 2 bases from J, with 15 bases between. The table lists this clonotype with many counts. TCRdb fed the 5' RACE reads into MiXCR, producing one record per CDR3 protein. The sample has around 210,000 distinct CDR3 sequences; under 8.5% are singletons. The origin of this receptor is a female donor with ankylosing spondylitis or in good health (not recorded which). The sequencing sample was made of blood, either unsorted or a sorted T cell fraction (not recorded which). This chain connects TRBV5-6 to TRBJ1-2, with D possibly TRBD1 on 5 matching bases. CDR3 DNA: TGTGCCAGCGCCCCAGGGCAGGTGAACTATGGCTACACCTTC. Translation: CASAPGQVNYGYTF.